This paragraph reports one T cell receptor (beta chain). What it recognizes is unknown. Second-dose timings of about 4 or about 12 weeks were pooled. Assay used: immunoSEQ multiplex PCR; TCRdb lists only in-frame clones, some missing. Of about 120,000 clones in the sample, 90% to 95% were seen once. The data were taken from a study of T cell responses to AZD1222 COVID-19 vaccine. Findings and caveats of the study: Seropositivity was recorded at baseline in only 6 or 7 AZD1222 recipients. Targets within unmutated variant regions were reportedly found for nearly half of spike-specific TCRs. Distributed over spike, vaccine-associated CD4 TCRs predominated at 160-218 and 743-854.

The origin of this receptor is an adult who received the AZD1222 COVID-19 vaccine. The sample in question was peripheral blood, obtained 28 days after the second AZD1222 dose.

Written as DNA, the CDR3 is TGCGCCAGCAGCTTTTCCACTGGACGGGAGACCCAGTACTTC. Translating it yields CASSFSTGRETQYF. The chain couples TRBV5-1 to TRBJ2-5; D unclear. The CDR3 is 14 residues long. The V gene lost 2 bases and the J gene lost 5 bases, with 13 bases spanning the gap. In germline, CDR1 is SGHRS, CDR2 YFSETQ.